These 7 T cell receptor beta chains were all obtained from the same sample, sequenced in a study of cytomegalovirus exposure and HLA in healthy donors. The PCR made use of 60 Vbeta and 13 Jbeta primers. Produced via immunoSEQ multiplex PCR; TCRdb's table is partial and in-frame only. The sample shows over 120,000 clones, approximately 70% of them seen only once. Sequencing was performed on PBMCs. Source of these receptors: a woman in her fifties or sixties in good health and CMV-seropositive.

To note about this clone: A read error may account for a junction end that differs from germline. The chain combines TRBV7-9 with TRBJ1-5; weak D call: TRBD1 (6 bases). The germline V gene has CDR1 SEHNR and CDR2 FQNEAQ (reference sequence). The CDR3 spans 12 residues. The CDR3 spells CSSSPEGGPQHF. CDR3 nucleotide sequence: TGTTCCAGCAGCCCCGAAGGGGGGCCCCAGCATTTT.

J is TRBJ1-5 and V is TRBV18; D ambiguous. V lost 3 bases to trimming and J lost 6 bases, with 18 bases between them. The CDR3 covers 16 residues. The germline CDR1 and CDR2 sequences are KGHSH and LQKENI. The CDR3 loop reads CASSPSSAKHGQPQHF. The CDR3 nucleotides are TGTGCCAGCTCACCTAGCTCAGCAAAGCACGGTCAGCCCCAGCATTTT.

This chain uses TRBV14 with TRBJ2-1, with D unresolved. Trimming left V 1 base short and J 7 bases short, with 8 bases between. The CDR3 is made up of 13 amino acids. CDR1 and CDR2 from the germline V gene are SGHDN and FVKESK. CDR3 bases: TGTGCCAGCAGCCAAGGGGTCGGGAATGAGCAGTTCTTC. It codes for CASSQGVGNEQFF.

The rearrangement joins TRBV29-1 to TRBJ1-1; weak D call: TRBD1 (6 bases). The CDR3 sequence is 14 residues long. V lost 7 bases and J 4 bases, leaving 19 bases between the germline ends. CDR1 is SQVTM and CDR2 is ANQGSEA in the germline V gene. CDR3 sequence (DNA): TGCAGCGCGGCCTACGCTGGGGGCGGCACTGAAGCTTTCTTT. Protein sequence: CSAAYAGGGTEAFF.

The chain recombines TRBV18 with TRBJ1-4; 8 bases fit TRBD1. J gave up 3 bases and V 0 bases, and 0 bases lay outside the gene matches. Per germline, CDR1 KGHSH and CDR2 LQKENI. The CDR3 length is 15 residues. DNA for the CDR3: TGTGCCAGCTCACCACCGGGACAGGCTAATGAAAAACTGTTTTTT. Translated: CASSPPGQANEKLFF.

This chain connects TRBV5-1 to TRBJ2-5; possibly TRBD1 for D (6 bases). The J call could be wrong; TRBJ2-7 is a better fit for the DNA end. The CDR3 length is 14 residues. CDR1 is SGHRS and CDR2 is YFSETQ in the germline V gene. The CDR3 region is CASTEDSSSYEQYF. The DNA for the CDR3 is TGCGCCAGCACCGAGGACAGTAGCTCCTACGAGCAGTACTTC.

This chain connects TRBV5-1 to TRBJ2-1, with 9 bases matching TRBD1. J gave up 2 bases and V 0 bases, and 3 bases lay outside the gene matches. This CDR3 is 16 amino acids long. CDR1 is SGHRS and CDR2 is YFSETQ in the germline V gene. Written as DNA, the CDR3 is TGCGCCAGCAGCTTGGTAGGGGACAGGGCCTACAATGAGCAGTTCTTC. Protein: CASSLVGDRAYNEQFF.